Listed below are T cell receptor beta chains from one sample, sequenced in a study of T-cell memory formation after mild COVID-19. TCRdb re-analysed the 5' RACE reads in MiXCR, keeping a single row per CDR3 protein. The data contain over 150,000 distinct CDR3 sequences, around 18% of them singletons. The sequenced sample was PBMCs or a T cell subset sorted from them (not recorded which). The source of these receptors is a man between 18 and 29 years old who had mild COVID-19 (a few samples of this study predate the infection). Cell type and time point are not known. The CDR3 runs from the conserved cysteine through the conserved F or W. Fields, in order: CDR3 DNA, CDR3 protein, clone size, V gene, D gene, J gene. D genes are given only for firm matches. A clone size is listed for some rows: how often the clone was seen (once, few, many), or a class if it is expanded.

CDR3nt: TGTGCCAGCAGTTTTTTGGAGGGACGAGCTTTCTTT
CDR3aa: CASSFLEGRAFF
abundance: many
v_gene: TRBV12-3/TRBV12-4
d_gene: NA
j_gene: TRBJ1-1

CDR3nt: TGTGCCAGCAGTTCACTTCAGGGCTACTATGGCTACACCTTC
CDR3aa: CASSSLQGYYGYTF
abundance: NA
v_gene: TRBV27
d_gene: NA
j_gene: TRBJ1-2

CDR3nt: TGTGCCAGCAGTTTGGCTAGCGGGGACACAGATACGCAGTATTTT
CDR3aa: CASSLASGDTDTQYF
abundance: NA
v_gene: TRBV7-9
d_gene: TRBD2
j_gene: TRBJ2-3

CDR3nt: TGTGCCAGCAGCTTGGGCCGACAGGCAGATACGCAGTATTTT
CDR3aa: CASSLGRQADTQYF
abundance: NA
v_gene: TRBV7-2
d_gene: NA
j_gene: TRBJ2-3

CDR3nt: TGTGCCAGCAGCAAAGGACAGGGGCTCAATGAGCAGTTCTTC
CDR3aa: CASSKGQGLNEQFF
abundance: NA
v_gene: TRBV7-2
d_gene: TRBD1
j_gene: TRBJ2-1

CDR3nt: TGTGCCAGCAGCCCAAAGGGGGGTAGGCAGCCCCAGCATTTT
CDR3aa: CASSPKGGRQPQHF
abundance: NA
v_gene: TRBV27
d_gene: NA
j_gene: TRBJ1-5

CDR3nt: TGTGCCAGCAGCCCGGTCCAAGAGACCCAGTACTTC
CDR3aa: CASSPVQETQYF
abundance: many
v_gene: TRBV7-6
d_gene: NA
j_gene: TRBJ2-5

CDR3nt: TGTGCCAGCAGTGGGGACCGAACTAGCGTAGAGACCCAGTACTTC
CDR3aa: CASSGDRTSVETQYF
abundance: NA
v_gene: TRBV28
d_gene: TRBD2
j_gene: TRBJ2-5

CDR3nt: TGTGCCAGCAGTTTATTGAGGGGCTCACCCCTCCACTTT
CDR3aa: CASSLLRGSPLHF
abundance: NA
v_gene: TRBV27
d_gene: NA
j_gene: TRBJ1-6

CDR3nt: TGTGCCAGCAGCCGTGAGGACGGGGATAACTATGGCTACACCTTC
CDR3aa: CASSREDGDNYGYTF
abundance: NA
v_gene: TRBV6-6
d_gene: NA
j_gene: TRBJ1-2

CDR3nt: TGCGCCAGCAGCGCGGGACAGGGCCAGTTAAACAATGAGCAGTTCTTC
CDR3aa: CASSAGQGQLNNEQFF
abundance: NA
v_gene: TRBV5-1
d_gene: TRBD1
j_gene: TRBJ2-1

CDR3nt: TGCGCCAGCACCGACCTTGGGACGGAGCAGGGCTACACCTTC
CDR3aa: CASTDLGTEQGYTF
abundance: few
v_gene: TRBV5-1
d_gene: NA
j_gene: TRBJ1-2

CDR3nt: TGTGCCAGCAGCTCCGGGATCCCCCAAGAGACCCAGTACTTC
CDR3aa: CASSSGIPQETQYF
abundance: few
v_gene: TRBV5-6
d_gene: NA
j_gene: TRBJ2-5

CDR3nt: TGCGCCAGCAGCACACAGGGGAATTCCTACAATGAGCAGTTCTTC
CDR3aa: CASSTQGNSYNEQFF
abundance: NA
v_gene: TRBV5-1
d_gene: TRBD1
j_gene: TRBJ2-1

CDR3nt: TGTGCCACCAGCAGAGTAGGGGCGGGCAATGAGCAGTTCTTC
CDR3aa: CATSRVGAGNEQFF
abundance: NA
v_gene: TRBV15
d_gene: NA
j_gene: TRBJ2-1

CDR3nt: TGTGCCAGCAGACAGAGACCGTTTTATAGCAATCAGCCCCAGCATTTT
CDR3aa: CASRQRPFYSNQPQHF
abundance: few
v_gene: TRBV27
d_gene: NA
j_gene: TRBJ1-5

CDR3nt: TGCGCCAGCAGCCGAGACAGGGTTGAAAAACTGTTTTTT
CDR3aa: CASSRDRVEKLFF
abundance: NA
v_gene: TRBV4-3
d_gene: TRBD1
j_gene: TRBJ1-4

CDR3nt: TGCGCCAGCAGCTTGGGAGGACTAGCGGGGGCTGGCGAGCAGTACTTC
CDR3aa: CASSLGGLAGAGEQYF
abundance: few
v_gene: TRBV5-1
d_gene: TRBD2
j_gene: TRBJ2-7

CDR3nt: TGTGCCAGCATTGAGTCGGGACAGGGAAAATCCCTCCACTTT
CDR3aa: CASIESGQGKSLHF
abundance: NA
v_gene: TRBV28
d_gene: TRBD1
j_gene: TRBJ1-6

CDR3nt: TGCGCCAGCAGCTTGGAGGGTCTAGCGGAAGAGACCCAGTACTTC
CDR3aa: CASSLEGLAEETQYF
abundance: many
v_gene: TRBV5-1
d_gene: TRBD2
j_gene: TRBJ2-5

CDR3nt: TGTGCCAGCAGCTTATCGGCTAAAGAGACCCAGTACTTC
CDR3aa: CASSLSAKETQYF
abundance: once
v_gene: TRBV11-3
d_gene: NA
j_gene: TRBJ2-5

CDR3nt: TGTGCCAGCAGCGTAGTAGCCACCGGGGAGCTGTTTTTT
CDR3aa: CASSVVATGELFF
abundance: many
v_gene: TRBV9
d_gene: NA
j_gene: TRBJ2-2

CDR3nt: TGTGCCAGCAGCTTCCTACAGGGTGGCTATGGCTACACCTTC
CDR3aa: CASSFLQGGYGYTF
abundance: NA
v_gene: TRBV7-2
d_gene: NA
j_gene: TRBJ1-2

CDR3nt: TGTGCCAGCAGCCCGGGACGGGCCTACGAGCAGTACTTC
CDR3aa: CASSPGRAYEQYF
abundance: NA
v_gene: TRBV7-9
d_gene: NA
j_gene: TRBJ2-7

CDR3nt: TGTGCCAGCAGCTACACCATGAACACTGAAGCTTTCTTT
CDR3aa: CASSYTMNTEAFF
abundance: NA
v_gene: TRBV11-3
d_gene: NA
j_gene: TRBJ1-1

CDR3nt: TGTGCCAGCAGTGTCAGGGTAAATACGCAGTATTTT
CDR3aa: CASSVRVNTQYF
abundance: NA
v_gene: TRBV12-3/TRBV12-4
d_gene: NA
j_gene: TRBJ2-3

CDR3nt: TGTGCCAGCAGGTCCGGGACAGAATATGGCTACACCTTC
CDR3aa: CASRSGTEYGYTF
abundance: NA
v_gene: TRBV6-5
d_gene: TRBD1
j_gene: TRBJ1-2

CDR3nt: TGTGCCAGCAGCGTCAGCACCGGGGAGCTGTTTTTT
CDR3aa: CASSVSTGELFF
abundance: NA
v_gene: TRBV9
d_gene: NA
j_gene: TRBJ2-2

CDR3nt: TGTGCCAGCTCACCAGGGGTTCAGCAAGAGACCCAGTACTTC
CDR3aa: CASSPGVQQETQYF
abundance: few
v_gene: TRBV18
d_gene: NA
j_gene: TRBJ2-5

CDR3nt: TGCGCCAGCAGCAGGACAGGTCAGGACACTGAAGCTTTCTTT
CDR3aa: CASSRTGQDTEAFF
abundance: NA
v_gene: TRBV5-1
d_gene: TRBD1
j_gene: TRBJ1-1

CDR3nt: TGTGCCAGCAGCCCCCTCCCGCGGCAGGGGCTTAATCAGCCCCAGCATTTT
CDR3aa: CASSPLPRQGLNQPQHF
abundance: once
v_gene: TRBV7-3
d_gene: NA
j_gene: TRBJ1-5

CDR3nt: TGCAGCGTTTTACTAGCGGTGGGCCGAGAGACCCAGTACTTC
CDR3aa: CSVLLAVGRETQYF
abundance: NA
v_gene: TRBV29-1
d_gene: TRBD2
j_gene: TRBJ2-5

CDR3nt: TGTGCCAGCAGCCCCCCCCGGACTAGCGTACAAGAGACCCAGTACTTC
CDR3aa: CASSPPRTSVQETQYF
abundance: few
v_gene: TRBV7-6
d_gene: TRBD2
j_gene: TRBJ2-5

CDR3nt: TGTGCCAGCAGCTTCAACAGGGGGCAAGCTTTCTTT
CDR3aa: CASSFNRGQAFF
abundance: NA
v_gene: TRBV27
d_gene: TRBD1
j_gene: TRBJ1-1

CDR3nt: TGTGCCAGCAGCCAAGCAAGAGGGCGGATGCGGGCCGGGGAGCTGTTTTTT
CDR3aa: CASSQARGRMRAGELFF
abundance: once
v_gene: TRBV3-1
d_gene: NA
j_gene: TRBJ2-2

CDR3nt: TGCGCCAGCAGCTTGGGGCTAGCTCAGGAGCAGTTCTTC
CDR3aa: CASSLGLAQEQFF
abundance: NA
v_gene: TRBV5-1
d_gene: NA
j_gene: TRBJ2-1

CDR3nt: TGCGCCAGCAGCCCGAGGGTCGAGACTGAAGCTTTCTTT
CDR3aa: CASSPRVETEAFF
abundance: NA
v_gene: TRBV5-1
d_gene: NA
j_gene: TRBJ1-1

CDR3nt: TGTGCCAGCGAGAGCTCCTATAATTCACCCCTCCACTTT
CDR3aa: CASESSYNSPLHF
abundance: NA
v_gene: TRBV7-2
d_gene: NA
j_gene: TRBJ1-6

CDR3nt: TGTGCCAGCAGCGTAGAAGCGGGGCACACCTACAATGAGCAGTTCTTC
CDR3aa: CASSVEAGHTYNEQFF
abundance: NA
v_gene: TRBV9
d_gene: TRBD2
j_gene: TRBJ2-1

CDR3nt: TGTGCCAGCAGCCCCAGACTAGCGGGGGGGTACGAGCAGTACTTC
CDR3aa: CASSPRLAGGYEQYF
abundance: NA
v_gene: TRBV7-2
d_gene: TRBD2
j_gene: TRBJ2-7

CDR3nt: TGCGCCAGCAGCCCCATCGGACAGGGAAGTGCCGGAAACACCATATATTTT
CDR3aa: CASSPIGQGSAGNTIYF
abundance: NA
v_gene: TRBV5-1
d_gene: TRBD1
j_gene: TRBJ1-3